The 32 T cell receptor beta chains given below trace back to one sample, sequenced in a study of beta chain features in type 1 diabetes. Notes on the study in general: Moderate yet significant TCRB CDR3 shortening was seen in Type 1 diabetes patients in all four CD4+ subsets.

Since all of the isolated RNA was reverse transcribed, expressed TCRB transcripts were what got sequenced. Clones were sequenced by immunoSEQ multiplex PCR, and TCRdb holds only the in-frame ones, with some missing. Here the sample spans fewer than 15,000 clones, around three fifths being singletons. The antigens these receptors bind are not known. Sequences were obtained from stem cell memory CD4+ T cells from blood. Source of these receptors: a woman under 30 with type 1 diabetes.

This clone was seen more than once but under ten times. The gene calls are TRBV7-9 and TRBJ2-5, with 12 bases that match TRBD2. The CDR3 totals 15 residues. Germline V CDR1 and CDR2: SEHNR, FQNEAQ (reference sequence). After removal of 3 bases from V and 3 bases from J, the junction contained 2 bases not matched to a gene. The CDR3 protein is CASSFRLAGEETQYF. DNA of the CDR3: TGTGCCAGCAGCTTCCGACTAGCGGGGGAAGAGACCCAGTACTTC.

The J gene is TRBJ1-1, the V gene TRBV7-3; 8 bases match TRBD1. V lost 5 bases, J lost 1 base, and 6 bases stayed unmatched. Germline-derived CDR1 and CDR2 are SGHTA and FQGTGA. The CDR3 has 15 amino acids. This CDR3 reads CASSRQGSGNTEAFF. The CDR3, as DNA: TGTGCCAGCAGCCGACAGGGGTCCGGGAACACTGAAGCTTTCTTT.

A remark on this clone: The junction departs from germline at one end; a sequencing error may be responsible. The genes are TRBV4-2 and TRBJ2-7; TRBD1 matches at 9 bases. Germline V lookup: CDR1 LGHNA, CDR2 YNFKEQ. The CDR3 spans 15 residues. In DNA form, the CDR3 reads TGTGTCAGCAGCCAAGACTACAGGGGGCCCTACGAGCAGTACTTC. This gives the protein CVSSQDYRGPYEQYF.

This clone was picked up one time. The CDR3 spells CASSPSPVWGDTDTQYF. The CDR3 nucleotides are TGTGCCAGCTCACCCTCCCCTGTTTGGGGGGACACAGATACGCAGTATTTT. The genes are TRBV18 and TRBJ2-3; a possible D gene is TRBD2 (6 bases). Germline V gene data show CDR1 as KGHSH and CDR2 as LQKENI. The CDR3 covers 17 residues. Trimming took off 3 bases at V and 2 bases at J, with 18 bases between the two ends.

This clone has only a few counts. The CDR3 is CASSILRGAQETQYF. CDR3 coding DNA: TGTGCCAGTAGTATCCTCCGGGGAGCACAAGAGACCCAGTACTTC. The chain joins TRBV19 to TRBJ2-5; D perhaps matches TRBD2 (5 bases). Trimming cost V 3 bases and J 2 bases, with 13 bases left between them. The CDR3 runs 15 residues. CDR1 LNHDA and CDR2 SQIVND come from the germline V gene (reference sequence).

The chain combines TRBV29-1 with TRBJ2-7; 12 positions match TRBD2. Looked up from germline, CDR1 is SQVTM and CDR2 is ANQGSEA. The junction had 9 bases not matched to a gene; V was cut back by 5 bases and J by 4 bases. The CDR3 totals 15 residues. CDR3 amino acids: CSVTTSGSNIYEQYF. DNA of the CDR3: TGCAGCGTTACGACTAGCGGGAGTAATATTTACGAGCAGTACTTC.

The genes are TRBV10-3 and TRBJ2-7, with 9 positions matching TRBD2. The CDR3 is 15 amino acids. V was pared by 5 bases and J by 4 bases, with 9 bases of the junction left unmatched. CDR1 is ENHRY, CDR2 SYGVKD, per germline. CDR3: CAISLGAGGPYEQYF. The CDR3 nucleotides are TGTGCCATCAGTCTCGGGGCGGGAGGGCCGTACGAGCAGTACTTC.

The gene calls are TRBV11-2 and TRBJ2-3, with 12 bases that match TRBD2. The CDR3 runs to 17 residues. Trimming took 5 bases from V and 4 from J; bases not matched to a gene: 10. CDR1 SGHAT and CDR2 FQNNGV come from the germline V gene. The CDR3 is CASSPRLAGARPDTQYF. The CDR3 nucleotides read TGTGCCAGCAGCCCCAGACTAGCGGGGGCCAGGCCAGATACGCAGTATTTT.

The sample holds a few counts of this clone. The chain has TRBV4-3 and TRBJ1-2, with 9 bases fitting TRBD1. The CDR3 runs to 14 residues. Germline V gene lookup returns CDR1 LGHNA and CDR2 YSLEER. The ends lost 0 bases at V and 5 bases at J; junction bases unmatched: 1. The CDR3 DNA follows: TGCGCCAGCAGCCAAGAGGACAGGGGTTATGGCTACACCTTC. It encodes CASSQEDRGYGYTF.

V and J are TRBV5-1 and TRBJ2-2; no firm D call. This CDR3 comprises 13 residues. The V end lost 5 bases, the J end lost 1 base, and 6 bases lay between the germline ends. The V gene's germline CDR1 is SGHRS and CDR2 YFSETQ. The CDR3 DNA reads as TGCGCCAGCAGACCACTGAACACCGGGGAGCTGTTTTTT. This translates into CASRPLNTGELFF.

V usage is TRBV7-2 and J usage is TRBJ2-5; a possible D gene is TRBD1 (6 bases). The germline gives CDR1 SGHTA, CDR2 FQGNSA. The CDR3 loop spans 17 amino acids. Trimming removed 5 bases from V and 2 bases from J, with 21 bases in between. This chain's CDR3 is CASSARFDRNFQETQYF. The CDR3 DNA reads TGTGCCAGCAGCGCACGATTCGACAGGAATTTTCAAGAGACCCAGTACTTC.

The chain is built from TRBV27 and TRBJ1-1; TRBD1 matches 8 bases. Germline CDR1 is MNHEY and CDR2 is SMNVEV (reference sequence). This CDR3 spans 14 amino acids. V gave up 4 bases and J gave up 0 bases; unmatched junction bases: 1. CDR3 residues: CASSWTGLNTEAFF. The CDR3 DNA reads TGTGCCAGCAGTTGGACAGGGCTGAACACTGAAGCTTTCTTT.

The V gene is TRBV10-3, the J gene TRBJ2-7; possible D gene TRBD1, 6 bases. The V end lost 2 bases, the J end lost 7 bases, and 12 bases lay between the germline ends. Germline V gene sequence: CDR1 ENHRY, CDR2 SYGVKD. The CDR3 is 13 residues long. The DNA for the CDR3 is TGTGCCATCAGTGAGCGGACAGACGAAGAGCAGTACTTC. Amino acid sequence: CAISERTDEEQYF.

This clone occurred a few times. Other DNA sequences in the sample encode the same CDR3. V usage is TRBV7-9 and J usage is TRBJ2-7; D is unclear. The CDR3 contains 13 residues. The germline V and J ends were trimmed by 4 bases and 6 bases, with 13 bases remaining between them. Germline values: CDR1 SEHNR, CDR2 FQNEAQ (reference sequence). The CDR3 protein is CASSSRQSTEQYF. DNA for the CDR3: TGTGCCAGCAGCTCGCGGCAGAGTACCGAGCAGTACTTC.

The chain recombines TRBV7-2 with TRBJ2-7; 8 bases are shared with TRBD2. This CDR3 has 16 residues. Trimming took 1 base from V and 3 from J; bases not matched to a gene: 8. CDR1 SGHTA and CDR2 FQGNSA come from the germline V gene. The CDR3 nucleotides are TGTGCCAGCAGCTTAGGTCGTACTAGCGGATACTACGAGCAGTACTTC. Translated, it gives CASSLGRTSGYYEQYF.

This clone has a single count. The CDR3 reads CASSAIQGANTGELFF. The CDR3 coding sequence is TGTGCCAGTAGTGCTATACAGGGCGCGAACACCGGGGAGCTGTTTTTT. The rearrangement joins TRBV19 to TRBJ2-2; tentatively, D is TRBD1 (6 bases). CDR1 is LNHDA, CDR2 SQIVND, per germline (reference sequence). CDR3 size: 16 residues. V lost 5 bases to trimming and J lost 0 bases, with 13 bases between them.

This chain joins TRBV28 and TRBJ1-1; 8 positions agree with TRBD1. The CDR3 contains 14 residues. Germline CDR1 is MDHEN and CDR2 is SYDVKM. Losses at the gene ends were 5 bases for V and 4 bases for J; bases not matched to a gene: 6. CDR3 nucleotides: TGTGCCAGCAGTACCTCTACAGGGGGCACTGAAGCTTTCTTT. It encodes CASSTSTGGTEAFF.

In this sample, this clone turned up a few times. V and J are TRBV29-1 and TRBJ1-1, with D perhaps TRBD1 (5 bases). This CDR3 contains 12 residues. V dropped 6 bases and J dropped 10 bases, with 18 bases sitting between them. Germline CDR1 and CDR2: SQVTM and ANQGSEA. This CDR3 reads CSVLPRTGVAFF. The DNA for the CDR3 is TGCAGCGTCCTGCCCCGCACAGGAGTAGCTTTCTTT. The entire variable domain, with the rest obtained from reference TRBV29-1 and TRBJ1-1, is as follows: SAVISQKPSRDICQRGTSLTIQCQVDSQVTMMFWYRQQPGQSLTLIATANQGSEATYESGFVIDKFPISRPNLTFSTLTVSNMSPEDSSIYLCSVLPRTGVAFFGQGTRLTVV.

This chain joins TRBV2 and TRBJ2-3, with D perhaps TRBD2 (6 bases). The ends were cut back, 7 bases at V and 1 base at J, with 9 bases in the middle. Germline V CDR1 and CDR2: SNHLY, FYNNEI. The CDR3 has 13 residues. The CDR3 region is CASTREGTDTQYF. The CDR3 DNA sequence: TGTGCCAGCACGAGGGAGGGCACAGATACGCAGTATTTT.

This chain connects TRBV5-4 to TRBJ2-5; 12 nucleotides match TRBD2. The V segment lost 10 bases and the J segment 5 bases; nucleotides outside the gene matches: 18. The CDR3 spans 17 residues. Per the germline V gene, CDR1 is SGHNT and CDR2 is YYREEE (reference sequence). The CDR3 bases are TGTGCCTCCCAGGCGGCTAGCGGGAGGGCGGGGGAGGAGACCCAGTACTTC. Its translation: CASQAASGRAGEETQYF.

The J gene is TRBJ2-7, the V gene TRBV28; TRBD1 matches 10 bases. After removal of 6 bases from V and 2 bases from J, the junction contained 7 bases not matched to a gene. CDR3 size: 15 residues. The germline gives CDR1 MDHEN, CDR2 SYDVKM. The CDR3 spells CASRDSGTGAYEQYF. CDR3 sequence (DNA): TGTGCCAGCAGGGATTCCGGGACAGGGGCCTACGAGCAGTACTTC.

The V gene is TRBV6-6, the J gene TRBJ2-1, with a possible D match to TRBD1 (5 bases). V lost 6 bases and J lost 8, with 17 bases in between. The CDR3 is made up of 14 amino acids. Germline CDR1 reads MNHNY; CDR2 reads SVGAGI (reference sequence). The CDR3 region has the DNA TGTGCCAGCAGGATTACGACAGCCAGGGATGAGCAGTTCTTC. Translation gives CASRITTARDEQFF.

This clone has more than one count but fewer than ten. The chain recombines TRBV18 with TRBJ2-4; TRBD1 matches at 9 bases. Germline V gives CDR1 KGHSH, CDR2 LQKENI. The CDR3 is made up of 14 amino acids. V lost 3 bases to trimming and J lost 8 bases; unmatched junction nucleotides: 5. The CDR3 here is CASSPPGQGDIQYF. The CDR3 DNA reads as TGTGCCAGCTCACCCCCGGGACAGGGTGACATTCAGTACTTC.

The rearrangement joins TRBV30 to TRBJ2-2, with 7 nucleotides matching TRBD1. Trimming took 8 bases from V and 7 from J; bases not matched to a gene: 10. The CDR3 length is 13 residues. The germline CDR1 and CDR2 sequences are GTSNPN and SVGIG (reference sequence). This CDR3 reads CAKDRKGDGELFF. In DNA form, the CDR3 reads TGTGCCAAGGACAGGAAGGGGGACGGGGAGCTGTTTTTT.

V is TRBV25-1 and J is TRBJ1-6; D unresolved. Germline CDR1 MGHDK, CDR2 SYGVNS. There are 13 residues in the CDR3. Deletions cut 7 bases from V and 10 bases from J, with 14 bases between. CDR3 sequence (DNA): TGTGCCAGCATGTTGGGAGACTGGTCACCCCTCCACTTT. Residues: CASMLGDWSPLHF.

This clone was detected only a few times. The chain is built from TRBV23-1 and TRBJ2-4; TRBD2 matches at 7 bases. TRBV23-1 is given ORF status, its function remaining uncertain. J gave up 0 bases and V 7 bases, and 9 bases lay outside the gene matches. This CDR3 has 16 amino acids. Written as DNA, the CDR3 is TGCGCCAGCAAGGGGAGCGGGACGAGAGCCAAAAACATTCAGTACTTC. Residues: CASKGSGTRAKNIQYF.

The V gene is TRBV5-4, the J gene TRBJ2-2, with a possible D match to TRBD2 (6 bases). Germline assignment: CDR1 SGHNT and CDR2 YYREEE (reference sequence). This CDR3 has 12 amino acids. V lost 5 bases and J lost 4, with 6 bases in between. The CDR3: CASSSGTGELFF. The CDR3, as DNA: TGTGCCAGCAGTAGCGGCACCGGGGAGCTGTTTTTT.

The chain carries TRBV6-6 and TRBJ1-1; 7 bases are a match to TRBD1. The germline V gene has CDR1 MNHNY and CDR2 SVGAGI (reference sequence). The CDR3 loop spans 13 amino acids. Trimming cost V 10 bases and J 1 base; bases outside gene matches: 6. The CDR3 protein is CATTRDRNTEAFF. The CDR3 DNA reads as TGTGCCACCACCCGGGACAGGAACACTGAAGCTTTCTTT.

The CDR3 DNA is TGTGCCAGCAGCTTAGCGGGGCAGGGAATCCAGCCCCAGCATTTT. Its translation: CASSLAGQGIQPQHF. The chain is built from TRBV7-8 and TRBJ1-5, with D perhaps matching TRBD1 (5 bases). Germline CDR1 is SGHVS and CDR2 is FQNEAQ. Trimming cost V 0 bases and J 7 bases, with 13 bases left between them. The CDR3 covers 15 residues.

The genes are TRBV29-1 and TRBJ2-3; the D is unclear. V lost 3 bases and J lost 1, with 8 bases in between. Germline values: CDR1 SQVTM, CDR2 ANQGSEA. The CDR3 runs 13 residues. Here the CDR3 reads CSVETLGTDTQYF. The CDR3 DNA reads as TGCAGCGTTGAGACACTGGGCACAGATACGCAGTATTTT.

J is TRBJ2-7 and V is TRBV18, with no clear D. V lost 2 bases, J lost 4 bases, and 12 bases lay in between. This CDR3 is 14 amino acids long. Germline loops: CDR1 KGHSH, CDR2 LQKENI. For the CDR3, the DNA is TGTGCCAGCTCACCAACATGGGCTTATTACGAGCAGTACTTC. This encodes CASSPTWAYYEQYF.

The chain recombines TRBV5-1 with TRBJ2-5; 7 bases line up with TRBD2. V dropped 7 bases and J dropped 4; count of bases not matched to a gene: 4. Germline CDR1 and CDR2: SGHRS and YFSETQ. This CDR3 is 12 amino acids long. DNA of the CDR3: TGCGCCAGCGGTAGGGAGGGAGAGACCCAGTACTTC. This sequence encodes CASGREGETQYF.